The sequence of this TCR beta chain was determined in a study of Ad26.COV2.S vaccination and SARS-CoV-2 variants. Looking at the study overall: Ad26.COV2.S shots went into the muscle once or twice, 56 days apart. General study points: Non-spike TCR breadth showed similarity between vaccine and placebo recipients. Analytic work on TCR breadth and depth might have understated the full extent of total T cell responses.

The germline V gene has CDR1 SGHNT and CDR2 YENEEA. This CDR3 is built from 17 residues. V was clipped by 5 bases and J by 1 base, with 17 bases between them. Sequenced by immunoSEQ multiplex PCR; TCRdb stores in-frame clones only, minus some. This repertoire shows around 320,000 clones, roughly 84% found once; its top ten account for about 3.4%. Specified treatment: some 20 received Ad26.COV2.S at low or high dose, single or two shots; roughly five received placebo; per-sample allocation not given. Day 63 following the first vaccine or placebo injection was when the samples were taken. Wuhan-strain spike was delivered by a replication-incompetent Ad26 vector. With regard to this clone: Its specificity is unknown.

The chain is built from TRBV11-3 and TRBJ2-2; TRBD1 is a possible D gene (5 bases). This sequence originates from a person aged 18-60 years who received the Ad26.COV2.S COVID-19 vaccine or a placebo. The specimen comprised peripheral blood, sampled in a trial of Ad26.COV2.S vaccine versus placebo. In DNA form, the CDR3 reads TGTGCCAGCAGCCCCCACCGAAAGGGGCTGAACACCGGGGAGCTGTTTTTT. As protein: CASSPHRKGLNTGELFF.